These T cell receptor beta chains were read from a single sample in a study of shared clonotypes between healthy human individuals. The table came from immunoSEQ multiplex PCR; TCRdb's copy has only in-frame clones and leaves some out. The sample contains roughly 2.1 million clones, around 93% of which appear only once. The sequenced sample consisted of naive CD8+ T cells from PBMCs. These receptors were taken from a man younger than 35 in good health. Some clones in this sample may be carry-over from other donors' samples. CDR3s include the opening cysteine and the closing phenylalanine or tryptophan. Fields, in order: clone size, J gene, V gene, D gene, CDR3 DNA, CDR3 protein. The D gene is left open where the match is weak. Size values are once, few and many counts, or a class for expanded clones, and some rows have none.

clone_size: once
j_call: TRBJ2-5
v_call: TRBV14
d_call: NA
cdr3_nt: TGTGCCAGCAGCTCGGGACTCCCGGAGACCCAGTACTTC
cdr3_aa: CASSSGLPETQYF

clone_size: once
j_call: TRBJ2-5
v_call: TRBV28
d_call: NA
cdr3_nt: TGTGCCAGCAGTGAATCCGGTTTAGAGACCCAGTACTTC
cdr3_aa: CASSESGLETQYF

clone_size: few
j_call: TRBJ2-1
v_call: TRBV7-9
d_call: NA
cdr3_nt: TGTGCCAGCCTGTGGGGCAATGAGCAGTTCTTC
cdr3_aa: CASLWGNEQFF

clone_size: NA
j_call: TRBJ2-2
v_call: TRBV7-6
d_call: NA
cdr3_nt: TGTGCCAGCAGCTTAGATCGGGGACTGGGGAACACCGGGGAGCTGTTTTTT
cdr3_aa: CASSLDRGLGNTGELFF

clone_size: NA
j_call: TRBJ2-3
v_call: TRBV11-3
d_call: TRBD2
cdr3_nt: TGTGCCAGCAGCTTTAGCGGGAGGGCCGGGAATACGCAGTATTTT
cdr3_aa: CASSFSGRAGNTQYF

clone_size: NA
j_call: TRBJ1-1
v_call: TRBV11-2
d_call: TRBD1
cdr3_nt: TGTGCCAGCAGCACCAGACAGGGAGGGAACACTGAAGCTTTCTTT
cdr3_aa: CASSTRQGGNTEAFF

clone_size: NA
j_call: TRBJ2-7
v_call: TRBV6-5
d_call: TRBD2
cdr3_nt: TGTGCCAGCAGTTACTCTGGGACTAAAGCCTACGAGCAGTACTTC
cdr3_aa: CASSYSGTKAYEQYF

clone_size: NA
j_call: TRBJ1-2
v_call: TRBV5-1
d_call: TRBD1
cdr3_nt: TGCGCCAGCAGCCTGCTACAGGGGGCCGGCTATGGCTACACCTTC
cdr3_aa: CASSLLQGAGYGYTF

clone_size: NA
j_call: TRBJ2-3
v_call: TRBV27
d_call: NA
cdr3_nt: TGTGCCAGCAGTTCACCCCCTTCGGGCACAGATACGCAGTATTTT
cdr3_aa: CASSSPPSGTDTQYF

clone_size: NA
j_call: TRBJ2-2
v_call: TRBV9
d_call: NA
cdr3_nt: TGTGCCAGCAGCCCCCGATCCGGGGAGCTGTTTTTT
cdr3_aa: CASSPRSGELFF

clone_size: NA
j_call: TRBJ2-7
v_call: TRBV5-5
d_call: NA
cdr3_nt: TGTGCCAGCAGCGGGTCCAGGGACTCCTACGAGCAGTACTTC
cdr3_aa: CASSGSRDSYEQYF

clone_size: NA
j_call: TRBJ2-2
v_call: TRBV4-3
d_call: NA
cdr3_nt: TGCGCCAGCAGCCAAGTTCCGCGGGAGAACACCGGGGAGCTGTTTTTT
cdr3_aa: CASSQVPRENTGELFF

clone_size: NA
j_call: TRBJ2-5
v_call: TRBV6-6
d_call: NA
cdr3_nt: TGTGCCAGCAGGTCGGGCCGGACTGGAGAGACCCAGTACTTC
cdr3_aa: CASRSGRTGETQYF

clone_size: NA
j_call: TRBJ2-7
v_call: TRBV7-2
d_call: NA
cdr3_nt: TGTGCCAGCAGCTTACTTCATGCGTCCTACGAGCAGTACTTC
cdr3_aa: CASSLLHASYEQYF

clone_size: NA
j_call: TRBJ2-2
v_call: TRBV4-3
d_call: TRBD2
cdr3_nt: TGCGCCAGCAGCCAAGGCGTTGTAGGGAGGGACGAGGGAACCGGGGAGCTGTTTTTT
cdr3_aa: CASSQGVVGRDEGTGELFF

clone_size: once
j_call: TRBJ2-7
v_call: TRBV7-3
d_call: NA
cdr3_nt: TGTGCCAGCAGCTTCGGACTTAGCTACGAGCAGTACTTC
cdr3_aa: CASSFGLSYEQYF

clone_size: few
j_call: TRBJ1-1
v_call: TRBV14
d_call: NA
cdr3_nt: TGTGCCAGCAGCCCCTGGGGGGCAACTGAAGCTTTCTTT
cdr3_aa: CASSPWGATEAFF

clone_size: NA
j_call: TRBJ2-3
v_call: TRBV9
d_call: NA
cdr3_nt: TGTGCCAGCAGCGTAGAAACAGGGACAGATACGCAGTATTTT
cdr3_aa: CASSVETGTDTQYF

clone_size: NA
j_call: TRBJ1-1
v_call: TRBV10-3
d_call: TRBD1
cdr3_nt: TGTGCCATAGCAACGGGACAGGGGATTATGAACACTGAAGCTTTCTTT
cdr3_aa: CAIATGQGIMNTEAFF

clone_size: NA
j_call: TRBJ1-1
v_call: TRBV10-3
d_call: NA
cdr3_nt: TGTGCCATCAGTGCAGAACAGAACACTGAAGCTTTCTTT
cdr3_aa: CAISAEQNTEAFF

clone_size: NA
j_call: TRBJ2-2
v_call: TRBV27
d_call: NA
cdr3_nt: TGTGCCAGCAGTTTACGTCGTCCCCAAGCGCTCGGGGAGCTGTTTTTT
cdr3_aa: CASSLRRPQALGELFF

clone_size: NA
j_call: TRBJ2-2
v_call: TRBV5-1
d_call: TRBD2
cdr3_nt: TGCGCCAGCAGCTTGGGAGGACTAGCGCCCACCGGGGAGCTGTTTTTT
cdr3_aa: CASSLGGLAPTGELFF

clone_size: NA
j_call: TRBJ1-2
v_call: TRBV25-1
d_call: NA
cdr3_nt: TGTGCCAGCAGTGAAGAGGGTAACTATGGCTACACCTTC
cdr3_aa: CASSEEGNYGYTF

clone_size: NA
j_call: TRBJ2-7
v_call: TRBV27
d_call: NA
cdr3_nt: TGTGCCAGCAGTCCGGGACTCGTCCCCTACGAGCAGTACTTC
cdr3_aa: CASSPGLVPYEQYF

clone_size: NA
j_call: TRBJ1-2
v_call: TRBV27
d_call: TRBD1
cdr3_nt: TGTGCCAGCAGTTTATCCCCTCGGACAGGGAATGAGGGCTACACCTTC
cdr3_aa: CASSLSPRTGNEGYTF

clone_size: NA
j_call: TRBJ2-7
v_call: TRBV4-3
d_call: TRBD2
cdr3_nt: TGCGCCAGCAGCCAAACAAGCGGGACCTCCTACGAGCAGTACTTC
cdr3_aa: CASSQTSGTSYEQYF

clone_size: NA
j_call: TRBJ2-7
v_call: TRBV9
d_call: NA
cdr3_nt: TGTGCCAGCAGCGCCCCCCAGGGATCCGAGCAGTACTTC
cdr3_aa: CASSAPQGSEQYF

clone_size: NA
j_call: TRBJ1-2
v_call: TRBV7-2
d_call: NA
cdr3_nt: TGTGCCAGCAGCCCAGTGTTGAACTATGGCTACACCTTC
cdr3_aa: CASSPVLNYGYTF

clone_size: NA
j_call: TRBJ1-4
v_call: TRBV2
d_call: NA
cdr3_nt: TGTGCCAGCAGTGATTTACAGGGAGAAGAAAAACTGTTTTTT
cdr3_aa: CASSDLQGEEKLFF

clone_size: NA
j_call: TRBJ2-7
v_call: TRBV7-9
d_call: NA
cdr3_nt: TGTGCCAGCAGCTTCCTTCCCCGGCTTCGAGGGGTTTACGAGCAGTACTTC
cdr3_aa: CASSFLPRLRGVYEQYF

clone_size: NA
j_call: TRBJ2-7
v_call: TRBV6-1
d_call: TRBD2
cdr3_nt: TGTGCCAGCAGTGACGACCGGCTAGCGGGAGTAACCTACGAGCAGTACTTC
cdr3_aa: CASSDDRLAGVTYEQYF

clone_size: NA
j_call: TRBJ2-7
v_call: TRBV4-1
d_call: NA
cdr3_nt: TGCGCCAGCAGCCAAGATAACGGCAGGCGAGGCTCCTACGAGCAGTACTTC
cdr3_aa: CASSQDNGRRGSYEQYF

clone_size: NA
j_call: TRBJ2-5
v_call: TRBV9
d_call: TRBD2
cdr3_nt: TGTGCCAGCAGCACTAGCGCCCAAGAGACCCAGTACTTC
cdr3_aa: CASSTSAQETQYF

clone_size: NA
j_call: TRBJ2-7
v_call: TRBV4-3
d_call: TRBD1
cdr3_nt: TGCGCCAGCAGCCAAGGGACAGGTGGGACCTACGAGCAGTACTTC
cdr3_aa: CASSQGTGGTYEQYF

clone_size: NA
j_call: TRBJ2-7
v_call: TRBV6-5
d_call: TRBD1
cdr3_nt: TGTGCCAGCAGTTATGGACAGGGCCTCTACGAGCAGTACTTC
cdr3_aa: CASSYGQGLYEQYF

clone_size: once
j_call: TRBJ2-4
v_call: TRBV9
d_call: NA
cdr3_nt: TGTGCCAGCAGCGTAGATAATGGGGGTTCAGCCAAAAACATTCAGTACTTC
cdr3_aa: CASSVDNGGSAKNIQYF